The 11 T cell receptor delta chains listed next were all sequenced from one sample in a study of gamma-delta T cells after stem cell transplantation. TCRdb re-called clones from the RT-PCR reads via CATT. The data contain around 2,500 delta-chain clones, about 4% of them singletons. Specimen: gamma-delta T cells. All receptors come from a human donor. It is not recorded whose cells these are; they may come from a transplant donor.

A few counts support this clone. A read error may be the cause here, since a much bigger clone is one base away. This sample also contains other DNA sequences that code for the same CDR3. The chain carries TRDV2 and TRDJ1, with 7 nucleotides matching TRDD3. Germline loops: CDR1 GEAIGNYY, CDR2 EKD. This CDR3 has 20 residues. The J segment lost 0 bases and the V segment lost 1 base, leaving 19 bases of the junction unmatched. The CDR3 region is CACDTLRSGGYDRDTDKLIF. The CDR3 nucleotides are TGTGCCTGTGACACTCTACGGTCTGGGGGGTACGATCGGGACACCGATAAACTCATCTTT.

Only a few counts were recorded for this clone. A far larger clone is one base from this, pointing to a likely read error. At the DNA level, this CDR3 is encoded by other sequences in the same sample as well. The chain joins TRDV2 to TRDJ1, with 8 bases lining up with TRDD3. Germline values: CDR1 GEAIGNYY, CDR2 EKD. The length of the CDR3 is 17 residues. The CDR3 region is CACDVLKGDIVSDKLIF. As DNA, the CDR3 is TGCGCCTGTGACGTCCTAAAGGGGGATATTGTATCCGATAAACTCATCTTT.

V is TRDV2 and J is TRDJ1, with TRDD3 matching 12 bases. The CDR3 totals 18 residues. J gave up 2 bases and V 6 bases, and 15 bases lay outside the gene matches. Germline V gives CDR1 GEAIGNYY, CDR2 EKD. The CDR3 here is CACNPLGDTRDRTDKLIF. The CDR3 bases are TGTGCCTGTAACCCTCTGGGGGATACGCGGGACCGGACCGATAAACTCATCTTT.

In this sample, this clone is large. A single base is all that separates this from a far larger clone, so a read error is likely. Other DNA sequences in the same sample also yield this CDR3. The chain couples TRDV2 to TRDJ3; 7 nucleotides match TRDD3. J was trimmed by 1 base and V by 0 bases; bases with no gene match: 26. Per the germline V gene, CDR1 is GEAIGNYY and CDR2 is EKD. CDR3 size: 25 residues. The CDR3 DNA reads TGTGCCTGTGACACCGTGAGTGGATGGGGGACCCCGCTTCGCTTATCGTCCTGGGACACCCGACAGATGTTTTTC. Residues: CACDTVSGWGTPLRLSSWDTRQMFF.

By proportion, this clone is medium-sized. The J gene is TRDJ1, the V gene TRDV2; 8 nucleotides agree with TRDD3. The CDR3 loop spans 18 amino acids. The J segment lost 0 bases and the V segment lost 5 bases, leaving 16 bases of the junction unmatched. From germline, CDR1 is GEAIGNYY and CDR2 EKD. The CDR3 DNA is TGTGCCTGTGTCCCTCTACGGTCTGGGGGAGGATACACCGATAAACTCATCTTT. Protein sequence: CACVPLRSGGGYTDKLIF.

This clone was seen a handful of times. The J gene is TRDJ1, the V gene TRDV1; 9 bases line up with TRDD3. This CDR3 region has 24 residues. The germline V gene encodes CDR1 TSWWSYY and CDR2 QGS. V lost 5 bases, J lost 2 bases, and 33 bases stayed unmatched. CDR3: CALGSPRNILTGYWGNPSTDKLIF. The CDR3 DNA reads TGTGCTCTTGGGTCACCTCGTAACATTTTAACGGGGTACTGGGGGAACCCCTCTACCGATAAACTCATCTTT.

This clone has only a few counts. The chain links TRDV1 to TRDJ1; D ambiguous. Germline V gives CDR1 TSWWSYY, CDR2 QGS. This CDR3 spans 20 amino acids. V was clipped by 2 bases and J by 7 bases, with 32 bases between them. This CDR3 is CALGESSFPPLWVRAGKLIF. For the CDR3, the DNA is TGTGCTCTTGGGGAATCCTCCTTTCCACCTTTGTGGGTAAGGGCCGGTAAACTCATCTTT.

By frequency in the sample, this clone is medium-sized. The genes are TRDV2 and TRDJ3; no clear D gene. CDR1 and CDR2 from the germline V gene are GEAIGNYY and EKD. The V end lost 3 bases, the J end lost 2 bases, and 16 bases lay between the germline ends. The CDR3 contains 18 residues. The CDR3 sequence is CACDLVPRGTWDTRQMFF. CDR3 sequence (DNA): TGTGCCTGTGACCTAGTTCCACGTGGAACCTGGGACACCCGACAGATGTTTTTC.

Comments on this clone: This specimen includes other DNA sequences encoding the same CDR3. CDR3 region: CACDTLRSGRYDRDTDKLIF. The CDR3 DNA sequence: TGTGCCTGTGACACCCTACGGTCTGGGAGATACGATCGGGACACCGATAAACTCATCTTT. The chain has TRDV2 and TRDJ1; a weak D match, TRDD3 (6 bases). V gave up 0 bases and J gave up 0 bases, with 25 bases separating them. This CDR3 contains 20 residues. Germline lookup yields CDR1 GEAIGNYY and CDR2 EKD.

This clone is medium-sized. Here the CDR3 reads CACDTVGDFHGDKLIF. CDR3 in DNA: TGTGCCTGTGACACCGTCGGGGATTTCCACGGCGATAAACTCATCTTT. V gene TRDV2 combines with J gene TRDJ1; D is perhaps TRDD3 (6 bases). CDR1 and CDR2 from the germline V gene are GEAIGNYY and EKD. The CDR3 runs 16 residues. V gave up 0 bases and J gave up 4 bases, with 17 bases separating them.

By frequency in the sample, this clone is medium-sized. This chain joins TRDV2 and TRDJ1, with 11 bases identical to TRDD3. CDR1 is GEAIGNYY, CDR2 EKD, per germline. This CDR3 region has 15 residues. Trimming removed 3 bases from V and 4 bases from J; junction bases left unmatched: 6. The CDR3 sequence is CACDVLGDTDDKLIF. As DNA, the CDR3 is TGTGCCTGTGACGTTCTGGGGGATACCGACGATAAACTCATCTTT.